This T cell receptor (beta chain) was identified in a study of cytomegalovirus exposure and HLA in healthy donors. Study-level results: Among the CMV-associated chains, three were confirmed in vitro as specific for CMV antigens. Most subjects' HLA-A and HLA-B alleles were reportedly predicted from TCR beta sequences. Later analysis placed DRB1 highest and HLA-C lowest in TCR association rates, which differed by HLA locus.

The CDR3 has 14 amino acids. Trimming cost V 4 bases and J 7 bases; bases outside gene matches: 5. Germline assignment: CDR1 SGHNT and CDR2 YYREEE (reference sequence). A remark on this clone: Its antigen is not identified.

The PCR contained 60 Vbeta and 13 Jbeta primers. Sequencing was performed with immunoSEQ multiplex PCR; in TCRdb, only in-frame clones are kept and a portion is missing. The data show about 130,000 clones, roughly 80% seen once. This chain uses TRBV5-4 with TRBJ1-4; TRBD1 matches 9 bases. This receptor was taken from a boy aged 5-17 years in good health and CMV-seronegative. Sequencing was done on a sample of PBMCs. The CDR3 sequence is CASSTGTGFEKLFF. The CDR3 nucleotides are TGTGCCAGCAGCACCGGGACAGGGTTTGAAAAACTGTTTTTT.